Listed here is a single TCR beta chain. After removal of 6 bases from V and 1 base from J, the junction contained 4 bases not matched to a gene. Germline CDR1 and CDR2: ENHRY and SYGVKD. This CDR3 contains 15 residues. The source of the sample is a study of blood T cell repertoires in COVID-19. Study details: Some COVID-19 samples were acute and others convalescent; all came from the United States, Italy and Spain. PBMCs, B-cell-depleted T cells, or T cells were the source of the cDNA or gDNA that made up the material.

Method: immunoSEQ multiplex PCR; TCRdb's copy keeps in-frame clones and lacks some. The sample records about 290,000 clones, just over 85% being singletons. The clonotype was recovered from a woman younger than 45 with active or convalescent COVID-19. The rearrangement uses TRBV10-3 and TRBJ1-1; 11 bases align to TRBD1. The source material was peripheral blood. The CDR3 is CAIRDRGRENTEAFF. CDR3 bases: TGTGCCATCAGGGACAGGGGGCGAGAGAACACTGAAGCTTTCTTT.